A single sample gave rise to the 18 T cell receptor beta chains below, sequenced in a study of cytomegalovirus exposure and HLA in healthy donors. A multiplex PCR was run with 60 Vbeta primers and 13 Jbeta primers. Assay used: immunoSEQ multiplex PCR; TCRdb lists only in-frame clones, some missing. The data contain around 180,000 clones, roughly 77% of them singletons. Specimen: PBMCs. Receptors originate from a woman in her fifties or sixties in good health and CMV-seronegative.

The chain recombines TRBV7-9 with TRBJ1-6, with 7 bases aligning to TRBD1. The V segment lost 5 bases and the J segment 7 bases; nucleotides outside the gene matches: 8. The CDR3 covers 15 residues. The germline V gene has CDR1 SEHNR and CDR2 FQNEAQ (reference sequence). The CDR3 sequence is CASSLRTGTNSPLHF. For the CDR3, the DNA is TGTGCCAGCAGCCTTCGGACAGGAACCAATTCACCCCTCCACTTT.

The rearrangement links TRBV7-2 to TRBJ2-1; 7 bases fit TRBD2. The germline V gene encodes CDR1 SGHTA and CDR2 FQGNSA. This CDR3 contains 14 residues. The V gene end was trimmed by 4 bases and the J gene end by 2 bases; junction bases not matched to a gene: 2. The CDR3, as DNA: TGTGCCAGCAGCTCCAGCGGGACCTACAATGAGCAGTTCTTC. It translates to CASSSSGTYNEQFF.

The chain has TRBV6-4 and TRBJ2-7; tentative D call: TRBD1 (8 bases). The germline gives CDR1 MRHNA, CDR2 SNTAGT. The V gene lost 4 bases and the J gene lost 2 bases, with 24 bases spanning the gap. There are 18 residues in the CDR3. This CDR3 is CASSGTSGAGTGTYEQYF. CDR3 nucleotide sequence: TGTGCCAGCAGTGGTACAAGCGGGGCGGGGACAGGTACCTACGAGCAGTACTTC.

This clone was counted a few times. For the CDR3, the DNA is TGCGCCAGCAGCTTGATGGCTGTCAGCTCCTACAATGAGCAGTTCTTC. Protein: CASSLMAVSSYNEQFF. The rearrangement uses TRBV5-1 and TRBJ2-1; D is unclear. The germline V and J ends were trimmed by 1 base and 0 bases, with 11 bases remaining between them. Germline-derived CDR1 and CDR2 are SGHRS and YFSETQ. The CDR3 has 16 amino acids.

This clone has a handful of counts. This chain joins TRBV28 and TRBJ1-5; TRBD1 agrees at 10 bases. There are 16 residues in the CDR3. Germline trimming cut 6 bases from V and 4 bases from J; bases unmatched to any gene: 9. CDR1 MDHEN and CDR2 SYDVKM come from the germline V gene. CDR3 in amino acids: CASRTYGTGENQPQHF. For the CDR3, the DNA is TGTGCCAGCAGGACTTACGGGACAGGGGAGAATCAGCCCCAGCATTTT.

The V gene is TRBV19, the J gene TRBJ2-4; D is perhaps TRBD1 (5 bases). V gave up 7 bases and J gave up 6 bases, with 19 bases separating them. Germline CDR1 and CDR2: LNHDA and SQIVND (reference sequence). There are 15 residues in the CDR3. The CDR3, as DNA: TGTGCCAGTACCCACCGTTCCATAGACAGAAACATTCAGTACTTC. Amino acid sequence: CASTHRSIDRNIQYF.

The rearrangement uses TRBV28 and TRBJ1-2; D may be TRBD1 (6 bases). The germline V and J ends were trimmed by 6 bases and 7 bases, with 12 bases remaining between them. The length of the CDR3 is 12 residues. Germline V gene sequence: CDR1 MDHEN, CDR2 SYDVKM. CDR3 DNA: TGTGCCAGCAGAACAGGGAAGGGTGGCTACACCTTC. This gives the protein CASRTGKGGYTF.

The chain joins TRBV19 to TRBJ1-2; possibly TRBD1 for D (6 bases). Germline V gene sequence: CDR1 LNHDA, CDR2 SQIVND (reference sequence). The CDR3 has 13 residues. The germline V and J ends were trimmed by 6 bases and 4 bases, with 12 bases remaining between them. The DNA for the CDR3 is TGTGCCAGTAGGCAGGGGCAAAGCTATGGCTACACCTTC. Translated: CASRQGQSYGYTF.

This chain uses TRBV9 with TRBJ2-1, with 10 bases aligning to TRBD1. Germline V gives CDR1 SGDLS, CDR2 YYNGEE. The CDR3 sequence is 17 residues long. Trimming cost V 0 bases and J 4 bases; bases outside gene matches: 7. The CDR3 is CASSVGVGTGDYNEQFF. CDR3 DNA sequence: TGTGCCAGCAGCGTAGGGGTTGGGACAGGGGATTACAATGAGCAGTTCTTC.

This chain joins TRBV10-3 and TRBJ2-4; 8 nucleotides match TRBD2. Germline V gene lookup returns CDR1 ENHRY and CDR2 SYGVKD. The trim removed 1 base at V and 2 bases at J, leaving 13 bases unmatched. CDR3 length equals 19 residues. The CDR3 region is CAISEFTSGNLSPKNIQYF. The CDR3 nucleotides read TGTGCCATCAGTGAGTTTACTAGCGGAAATCTTTCGCCCAAAAACATTCAGTACTTC.

V usage is TRBV14 and J usage is TRBJ2-3; a possible D gene is TRBD1 (6 bases). Germline V lookup: CDR1 SGHDN, CDR2 FVKESK. V gave up 4 bases and J gave up 0 bases, with 11 bases separating them. The CDR3 has 15 residues. The CDR3 region has the DNA TGTGCCAGCAGCCGGACAGCCACTAGCACAGATACGCAGTATTTT. Protein sequence: CASSRTATSTDTQYF.

The chain links TRBV5-1 to TRBJ2-1, with 9 positions matching TRBD2. V shed 4 bases, J shed 2 bases, and the junction held 7 bases outside the gene matches. The CDR3 contains 16 residues. CDR1 and CDR2 (germline): SGHRS, YFSETQ. The CDR3 bases are TGCGCCAGCAGCCCAGAAGCGGGGGGAACCTACAATGAGCAGTTCTTC. It codes for CASSPEAGGTYNEQFF. The full variable domain, its missing parts supplied by reference TRBV5-1 and TRBJ2-1, is KAGVTQTPRYLIKTRGQQVTLSCSPISGHRSVSWYQQTPGQGLQFLFEYFSETQRNKGNFPGRFSGRQFSNSRSEMNVSTLELGDSALYLCASSPEAGGTYNEQFFGPGTRLTVL.

The chain links TRBV4-3 to TRBJ1-6; the match to TRBD1 covers 11 bases. The J segment lost 11 bases and the V segment lost 5 bases, leaving 17 bases of the junction unmatched. The germline CDR1 and CDR2 sequences are LGHNA and YSLEER. This CDR3 is built from 18 residues. In DNA form, the CDR3 reads TGCGCCAGCAGCACAACAAGGACAGGGGGCCCCGGGCAGCCACCCCTCCACTTT. Amino acids: CASSTTRTGGPGQPPLHF.

The CDR3 sequence is CASTLRTDRDSNTEAFF. In DNA form, the CDR3 reads TGCGCCAGCACCCTGCGAACGGACAGGGACTCGAACACTGAAGCTTTCTTT. This chain connects TRBV5-1 to TRBJ1-1; 8 bases are a match to TRBD1. Germline V CDR1 and CDR2: SGHRS, YFSETQ. Trimming took 6 bases from V and 1 from J; bases not matched to a gene: 14. The CDR3 extends over 17 amino acids. The full variable domain, completed using reference TRBV5-1 and TRBJ1-1, is KAGVTQTPRYLIKTRGQQVTLSCSPISGHRSVSWYQQTPGQGLQFLFEYFSETQRNKGNFPGRFSGRQFSNSRSEMNVSTLELGDSALYLCASTLRTDRDSNTEAFFGQGTRLTVV.

The V call is TRBV5-4, the J call TRBJ2-3; 9 bases agree with TRBD2. The germline V gene has CDR1 SGHNT and CDR2 YYREEE (reference sequence). The junction had 19 bases not matched to a gene; V was cut back by 4 bases and J by 1 base. The CDR3 is 20 residues long. DNA for the CDR3: TGTGCCAGCAGCGGGGGGGCTAGCGGGACAACGAATTATCGCACAGATACGCAGTATTTT. It codes for CASSGGASGTTNYRTDTQYF.

The chain recombines TRBV6-6 with TRBJ2-5; D is unresolved. From germline, CDR1 is MNHNY and CDR2 SVGAGI (reference sequence). V lost 6 bases and J 3 bases, leaving 2 bases between the germline ends. The CDR3 consists of 10 residues. The CDR3 nucleotides are TGTGCCAGCAGCAAAGAGACCCAGTACTTC. This sequence encodes CASSKETQYF.

The V call is TRBV5-1, the J call TRBJ1-1; tentatively, D is TRBD1 (5 bases). The CDR3 sequence is 16 residues long. Germline assignment: CDR1 SGHRS and CDR2 YFSETQ. Trimming stripped 2 bases from V and 1 base from J, with 15 bases between. CDR3 DNA: TGCGCCAGCAGCTTAACTTACAGGTCTTCGAACACTGAAGCTTTCTTT. It codes for CASSLTYRSSNTEAFF.

The chain uses TRBV5-7 and TRBJ1-3; D possibly corresponds to TRBD1 (5 bases). TRBV5-7 counts as an open reading frame of uncertain function. This CDR3 has 17 residues. V was pared by 0 bases and J by 0 bases, with 13 bases between. CDR3 bases: TGTGCCAGCAGCTTGGAAAGGACACCGAGCTCTGGAAACACCATATATTTT. This sequence encodes CASSLERTPSSGNTIYF.